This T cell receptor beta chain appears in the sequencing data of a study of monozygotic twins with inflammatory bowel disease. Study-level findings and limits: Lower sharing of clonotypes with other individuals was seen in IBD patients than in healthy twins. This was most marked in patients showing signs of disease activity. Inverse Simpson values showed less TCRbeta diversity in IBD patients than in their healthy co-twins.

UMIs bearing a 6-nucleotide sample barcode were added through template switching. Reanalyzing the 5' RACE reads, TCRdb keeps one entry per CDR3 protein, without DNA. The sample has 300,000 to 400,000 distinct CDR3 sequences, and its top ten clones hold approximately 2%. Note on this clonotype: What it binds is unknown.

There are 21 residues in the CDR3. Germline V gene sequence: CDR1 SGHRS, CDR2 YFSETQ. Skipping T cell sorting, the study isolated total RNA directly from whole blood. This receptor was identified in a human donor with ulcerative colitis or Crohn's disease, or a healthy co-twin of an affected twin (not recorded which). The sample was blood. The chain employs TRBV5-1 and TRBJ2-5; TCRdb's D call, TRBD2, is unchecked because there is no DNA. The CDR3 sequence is CASSFPHPPGTSGRVGETQYF.